This T cell receptor beta chain emerged from a study of T cell changes during pregnancy in multiple sclerosis. Germline trimming cut 6 bases from V and 7 bases from J; bases unmatched to any gene: 15. Germline-derived CDR1 and CDR2 are SQVTM and ANQGSEA. The CDR3 runs 16 residues. Sequencing was performed with immunoSEQ multiplex PCR; in TCRdb, only in-frame clones are kept and a portion is missing. The sample shows tens of thousands of clones, roughly 85% of them seen only once. The origin of this receptor is a female donor with multiple sclerosis, enrolled in a pregnancy study. The specimen comprised CD4+ T cells from peripheral blood mononuclear cells, sampled after pregnancy. V and J are TRBV29-1 and TRBJ2-2, with 9 bases that match TRBD2. CDR3 DNA: TGCAGCGTCCACTCGTCGGGCGGGGGGGCGGGCGGGGAGCTGTTTTTT. This encodes CSVHSSGGGAGGELFF.